The rows below give T cell receptor beta chains drawn from one sample of a study of blood T cell repertoires in COVID-19. Profiled with immunoSEQ multiplex PCR; TCRdb holds only in-frame clones, not every one. Counted here are fewer than 450,000 clones, around nine tenths occurring once; the ten biggest clones make up around 6.6%. The sequencing sample was made of peripheral blood. These receptors came from a woman aged 70-85 years with COVID-19, enrolled during active disease. Each CDR3 is given with its conserved first and last residue. Fields, in order: V gene, J gene, clone size, D gene, CDR3 length, CDR3 DNA, CDR3 protein. The D gene is left open where the match is weak. Only part of the rows carry a size: once, few, many, or a class if the clone is expanded.

v_gene: TRBV5-6
j_gene: TRBJ2-3
abundance: NA
d_gene: NA
len: 16
CDR3nt: TGTGCCAGCAGCCTCTCTTATCAGACTTACACAGATACGCAGTATTTT
CDR3aa: CASSLSYQTYTDTQYF

v_gene: TRBV2
j_gene: TRBJ1-2
abundance: few
d_gene: NA
len: 13
CDR3nt: TGTGCCAGCAGTGGCGCCAGCGTGGATGGCTACACCTTC
CDR3aa: CASSGASVDGYTF

v_gene: TRBV6-6
j_gene: TRBJ2-5
abundance: NA
d_gene: TRBD2
len: 16
CDR3nt: TGTGCCAGCAGTGCTCGACTAGCGGGGTACCAAGAGACCCAGTACTTC
CDR3aa: CASSARLAGYQETQYF

v_gene: TRBV27
j_gene: TRBJ1-1
abundance: once
d_gene: NA
len: 13
CDR3nt: TGTGCCAGCAGTCCCCCCGGGGGGGTCGGGGCTTTCTTT
CDR3aa: CASSPPGGVGAFF

v_gene: TRBV27
j_gene: TRBJ2-5
abundance: NA
d_gene: TRBD2
len: 16
CDR3nt: TGTGCCAGCAGCACCCTAGCTAGCGGTCTACAAGAGACCCAGTACTTC
CDR3aa: CASSTLASGLQETQYF

v_gene: TRBV11-2
j_gene: TRBJ2-1
abundance: NA
d_gene: TRBD2
len: 15
CDR3nt: TGTGCCAGCAGCTCCCTGGCGGGGGGCCGGAATGAGCAGTTCTTC
CDR3aa: CASSSLAGGRNEQFF

v_gene: TRBV14
j_gene: TRBJ2-2
abundance: NA
d_gene: NA
len: 14
CDR3nt: TGTGCCAGCAGCCGTACAGGGTGGACCGGGGAGCTGTTTTTT
CDR3aa: CASSRTGWTGELFF

v_gene: TRBV24-1
j_gene: TRBJ2-4
abundance: NA
d_gene: NA
len: 15
CDR3nt: TGTGCCACCAGTGATTTGGGAGGAGCCAAAAACATTCAGTACTTC
CDR3aa: CATSDLGGAKNIQYF

v_gene: TRBV3-1/TRBV3-2
j_gene: TRBJ1-2
abundance: NA
d_gene: NA
len: 16
CDR3nt: TGTGCCAGCAGCCCAGGGAACGGCCCAATTTCATATGGCTACACCTTC
CDR3aa: CASSPGNGPISYGYTF

v_gene: TRBV5-8
j_gene: TRBJ1-1
abundance: NA
d_gene: NA
len: 14
CDR3nt: TGTGCCAGCAGCTTGGGTCCAGGGGATACTGAAGCTTTCTTT
CDR3aa: CASSLGPGDTEAFF

v_gene: TRBV14
j_gene: TRBJ2-1
abundance: NA
d_gene: NA
len: 15
CDR3nt: TGTGCCAGCAGCCAAGACCCAACACAGGGCAATGAGCAGTTCTTC
CDR3aa: CASSQDPTQGNEQFF

v_gene: TRBV28
j_gene: TRBJ2-1
abundance: NA
d_gene: NA
len: 16
CDR3nt: TGTGCCAGCAGTTTAGTGGAGGCTTTCTCCTACAATGAGCAGTTCTTC
CDR3aa: CASSLVEAFSYNEQFF

v_gene: TRBV19
j_gene: TRBJ1-5
abundance: few
d_gene: NA
len: 12
CDR3nt: TGTGCCAGTAGTTTTTCTAATCAGCCCCAGCATTTT
CDR3aa: CASSFSNQPQHF

v_gene: TRBV29-1
j_gene: TRBJ1-5
abundance: NA
d_gene: TRBD1
len: 18
CDR3nt: TGCAGCGTTGAGGACCCGGGACAGCAGAATCCACGCAATCAGCCCCAGCATTTT
CDR3aa: CSVEDPGQQNPRNQPQHF

v_gene: TRBV19
j_gene: TRBJ1-2
abundance: NA
d_gene: TRBD1
len: 18
CDR3nt: TGTGCCAGTAGTATAGATATAGGACAGGGACTCTTTAACTATGGCTACACCTTC
CDR3aa: CASSIDIGQGLFNYGYTF

v_gene: TRBV27
j_gene: TRBJ2-7
abundance: NA
d_gene: TRBD1
len: 14
CDR3nt: TGTGCCAGCAGACCCCGGGACAGTTCCTACGAGCAGTACTTC
CDR3aa: CASRPRDSSYEQYF

v_gene: TRBV11-2
j_gene: TRBJ2-5
abundance: NA
d_gene: TRBD1
len: 14
CDR3nt: TGTGCCAGCAGCTTAGGACAGGGAAGAAAGACCCAGTACTTC
CDR3aa: CASSLGQGRKTQYF

v_gene: TRBV5-1
j_gene: TRBJ1-2
abundance: NA
d_gene: NA
len: 14
CDR3nt: TGCGCCAGCAGCGGAAGGTGGGGAGACTATGGCTACACCTTC
CDR3aa: CASSGRWGDYGYTF

v_gene: TRBV10-3
j_gene: TRBJ2-7
abundance: NA
d_gene: TRBD2
len: 13
CDR3nt: TGTGCCATCAGTGCTGAGGCGGGGGGTAAGCAGTACTTC
CDR3aa: CAISAEAGGKQYF

v_gene: TRBV5-6
j_gene: TRBJ1-1
abundance: once
d_gene: NA
len: 18
CDR3nt: TGTGCCAGCAGCTTGGTTCAGGCAGGGGCCCTACAGACAACTGAAGCTTTCTTT
CDR3aa: CASSLVQAGALQTTEAFF

v_gene: TRBV9
j_gene: TRBJ1-2
abundance: NA
d_gene: NA
len: 14
CDR3nt: TGTGCCAGCAGCGTAAAGGGAGGGAACTATGGCTACACCTTC
CDR3aa: CASSVKGGNYGYTF

v_gene: TRBV28
j_gene: TRBJ1-2
abundance: NA
d_gene: TRBD1
len: 14
CDR3nt: TGTGCCAGCAGACGGGGGACAGCAAACTATGGCTACACCTTC
CDR3aa: CASRRGTANYGYTF

v_gene: TRBV6-4
j_gene: TRBJ1-2
abundance: NA
d_gene: TRBD1
len: 14
CDR3nt: TGTGCCAGCAGTGACTCGAAGACAGGGGATGGCTACACCTTC
CDR3aa: CASSDSKTGDGYTF

v_gene: TRBV6-5
j_gene: TRBJ1-2
abundance: once
d_gene: NA
len: 14
CDR3nt: TGTGCCAGCAGTTACTCCAATCCAGACTATGGCTACACCTTC
CDR3aa: CASSYSNPDYGYTF

v_gene: TRBV2
j_gene: TRBJ1-5
abundance: NA
d_gene: NA
len: 15
CDR3nt: TGTGCCAGCAGTGAAGCGTGGCAGAGCAATCAGCCCCAGCATTTT
CDR3aa: CASSEAWQSNQPQHF

v_gene: TRBV2
j_gene: TRBJ1-6
abundance: NA
d_gene: NA
len: 13
CDR3nt: TGTGCCAGCAGTGAGACGAGGGTCGGACCCCTCCACTTT
CDR3aa: CASSETRVGPLHF

v_gene: TRBV9
j_gene: TRBJ2-7
abundance: NA
d_gene: TRBD2
len: 14
CDR3nt: TGTGCCAGCAGCAGGCTCGGGACTAGCGGCGAGCAGTACTTC
CDR3aa: CASSRLGTSGEQYF

v_gene: TRBV12-3/TRBV12-4
j_gene: TRBJ2-7
abundance: NA
d_gene: TRBD1
len: 12
CDR3nt: TGTGCCAGCAGTCTAGGGGGCCCCGAGCAGTACTTC
CDR3aa: CASSLGGPEQYF

v_gene: TRBV7-6
j_gene: TRBJ1-2
abundance: NA
d_gene: TRBD1
len: 13
CDR3nt: TGTGCCAGCAGCCCGGGACAGCACCATGGCTACACCTTC
CDR3aa: CASSPGQHHGYTF

v_gene: TRBV30
j_gene: TRBJ1-6
abundance: NA
d_gene: NA
len: 15
CDR3nt: TGTGCCTGGAGGCAGGGGTACCCCTATAATTCACCCCTCCACTTT
CDR3aa: CAWRQGYPYNSPLHF

v_gene: TRBV19
j_gene: TRBJ1-4
abundance: NA
d_gene: TRBD1
len: 16
CDR3nt: TGTGCCAGTAGAATACGCCAGGGGGATTTTTATGAAAAACTGTTTTTT
CDR3aa: CASRIRQGDFYEKLFF

v_gene: TRBV2
j_gene: TRBJ2-3
abundance: once
d_gene: NA
len: 12
CDR3nt: TGTGCAGGGGCGGTAGCGGTAGATACGCAGTATTTT
CDR3aa: CAGAVAVDTQYF

v_gene: TRBV7-2
j_gene: TRBJ2-1
abundance: NA
d_gene: TRBD2
len: 17
CDR3nt: TGTGCCAGCAGCCGTGACGTTAGCGGGGGGGCATGGAATGAGCAGTTCTTC
CDR3aa: CASSRDVSGGAWNEQFF

v_gene: TRBV19
j_gene: TRBJ2-2
abundance: NA
d_gene: NA
len: 17
CDR3nt: TGTGCCAGTAGAGTATATAAGGGAGGTTCCGGAAAAGGGGAGCTGTTTTTT
CDR3aa: CASRVYKGGSGKGELFF

v_gene: TRBV3-1/TRBV3-2
j_gene: TRBJ2-7
abundance: NA
d_gene: TRBD2
len: 17
CDR3nt: TGTGCCAGCAGCCCCGGGACTAGCGGGGGGGCCTCCTACGAGCAGTACTTC
CDR3aa: CASSPGTSGGASYEQYF